This T cell receptor beta chain was captured by sequencing in a study of T cells in Graves' hyperthyroidism and ophthalmopathy. Researchers defined stable Graves' hyperthyroidism as no ophthalmopathy progression within 18 months. Clinical symptoms, serum thyroxine, TRAb, thyroid ultrasound and orbital computed tomography informed diagnoses. From more than 8 ml of fresh peripheral blood, PBMCs were isolated. Study results and limitations: In the blood, most expanded thyroid clonotypes above 0.001 appeared as well.

There are 14 residues in the CDR3. Trimming left V 4 bases short and J 4 bases short, with 13 bases between. CDR1 is SGHAT, CDR2 FQNNGV, per germline. TCR beta CDR3 regions were amplified from RNA. Researchers ran a first-round RT-PCR on the TCR CDR3 using the HTBI primer set. TCRdb analysed the multiplex PCR reads with MiXCR anew, one entry per CDR3 protein. The table records about 400,000 distinct CDR3 sequences, under 15% of them present only once. This clonotype was seen many times. Its antigen remains unidentified. The sample taken for sequencing was blood. This clonotype was sampled from a woman in her 30s with Graves' hyperthyroidism. V is TRBV11-2 and J is TRBJ1-1; D perhaps matches TRBD1 (6 bases). This chain's CDR3 is CASSSLGAGTEAFF. The CDR3 DNA sequence: TGTGCCAGCAGCTCCCTGGGGGCGGGCACTGAAGCTTTCTTT.